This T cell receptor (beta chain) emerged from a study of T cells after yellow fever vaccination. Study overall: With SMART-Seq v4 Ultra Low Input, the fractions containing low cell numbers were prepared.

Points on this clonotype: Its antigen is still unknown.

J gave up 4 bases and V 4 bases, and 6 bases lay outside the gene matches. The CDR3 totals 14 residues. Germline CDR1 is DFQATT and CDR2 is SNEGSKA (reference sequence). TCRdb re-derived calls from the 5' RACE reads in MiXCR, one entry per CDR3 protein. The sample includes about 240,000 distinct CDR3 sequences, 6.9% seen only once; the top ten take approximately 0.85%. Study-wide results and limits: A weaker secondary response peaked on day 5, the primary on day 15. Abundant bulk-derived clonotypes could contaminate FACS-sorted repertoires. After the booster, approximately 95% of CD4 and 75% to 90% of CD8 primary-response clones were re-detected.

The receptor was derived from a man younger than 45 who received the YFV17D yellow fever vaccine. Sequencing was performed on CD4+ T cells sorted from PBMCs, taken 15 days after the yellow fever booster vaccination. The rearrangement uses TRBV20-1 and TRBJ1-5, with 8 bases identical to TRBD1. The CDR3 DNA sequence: TGCAGTGCTAATCAGGGGGCGGGTAATCAGCCCCAGCATTTT. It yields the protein CSANQGAGNQPQHF.